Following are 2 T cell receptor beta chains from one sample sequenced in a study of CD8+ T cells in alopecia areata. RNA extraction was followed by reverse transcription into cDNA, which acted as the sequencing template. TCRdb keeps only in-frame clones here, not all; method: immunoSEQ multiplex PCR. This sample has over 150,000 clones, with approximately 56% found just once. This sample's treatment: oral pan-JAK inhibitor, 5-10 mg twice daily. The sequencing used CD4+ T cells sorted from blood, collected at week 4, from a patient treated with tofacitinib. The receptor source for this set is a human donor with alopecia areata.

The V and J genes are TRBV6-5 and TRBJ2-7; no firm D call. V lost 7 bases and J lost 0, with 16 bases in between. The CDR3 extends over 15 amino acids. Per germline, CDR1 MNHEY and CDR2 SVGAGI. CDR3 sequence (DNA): TGTGCCAGCACCCCATCGACGGAGAGCTCCTACGAGCAGTACTTC. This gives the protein CASTPSTESSYEQYF.

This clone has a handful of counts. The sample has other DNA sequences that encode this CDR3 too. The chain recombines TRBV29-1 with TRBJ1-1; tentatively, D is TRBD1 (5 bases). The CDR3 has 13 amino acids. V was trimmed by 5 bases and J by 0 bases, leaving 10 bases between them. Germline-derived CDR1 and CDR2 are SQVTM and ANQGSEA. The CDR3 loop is CSVRGRMNTEAFF. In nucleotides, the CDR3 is TGCAGCGTTCGGGGACGGATGAACACTGAAGCTTTCTTT.